This T cell receptor beta chain was observed in a study of T cells in Graves' hyperthyroidism and ophthalmopathy. The study left out patients who had uncontrolled infection, other autoimmune disease, pregnancy or lactation. RNA transcripts gave rise to amplified TCR beta CDR3 regions. Carried out on the TCR CDR3, a first-round RT-PCR used the HTBI primer set. MiXCR, run by TCRdb on the multiplex PCR reads, gives a single entry per CDR3 protein. The top ten hold less than 20% of the sample, which has some 700,000 distinct CDR3 sequences, roughly 17% seen once. In germline, CDR1 is LNHDA, CDR2 SQIVND (reference sequence). Trimming removed 2 bases from V and 3 bases from J, with 8 bases in between. The CDR3 loop spans 14 amino acids.

The TCR comes from a man in his forties or fifties with Graves' hyperthyroidism. The sequenced sample consisted of blood. The chain is built from TRBV19 and TRBJ1-5; D unresolved. DNA of the CDR3: TGTGCCAGTAGTATAAAACTTCTCAATCAGCCCCAGCATTTT. Residues: CASSIKLLNQPQHF.